Given below is one T cell receptor beta chain in context. Antigen specificity is unknown. One end of the junction varies from germline; a read error may be responsible. Profiling relied on immunoSEQ multiplex PCR, and the TCRdb table lists in-frame clones only, not all of them. The sample includes 1,500 to 2,000 clones, about 25% of them seen just once. This entry comes from a study of T cells in localized non-small cell lung cancer. The study's findings and limits: Among the top 100 tumor clones, a median approximately 60 appeared in adjacent lung. Tumor trailed uninvolved adjacent lung in T cell clonality, which peaked there. Density of T cells in blood, when higher, went with longer overall survival. Heterogeneity remains possible because sequencing was limited to only one tumor region.

Per germline, CDR1 LGHNT and CDR2 FRNRAP. The CDR3 totals 14 residues. V and J are TRBV12-5 and TRBJ1-5; D is unclear. The sequence was obtained from a male donor older than 55 with stage II lung adenocarcinoma. Sequences were derived from normal lung tissue next to the tumor, sampled before any cancer treatment. The CDR3: CASGPEGRNQPQHF. For the CDR3, the DNA is TGTGCCAGTGGGCCAGAGGGCCGCAATCAGCCCCAGCATTTT. Drawing the rest from reference TRBV12-5 and TRBJ1-5, the complete variable domain is DARVTQTPRHKVTEMGQEVTMRCQPILGHNTVFWYRQTMMQGLELLAYFRNRAPLDDSGMPKDRFSAEMPDATLATLKIQPSEPRDSAVYFCASGPEGRNQPQHFGDGTRLSIL.